This T cell receptor beta chain was sequenced in a study of blood T cell repertoires in COVID-19. About the study: PBMCs, B-cell-depleted T cells, or T cells provided the cDNA or gDNA that made up the material.

The assay was immunoSEQ multiplex PCR, and TCRdb's table has in-frame clones only and misses some. The sample holds about 180,000 clones, roughly 87% seen once. This sequence was found in a human donor with acute COVID-19. The donor label of this sample is uncertain. Sequenced: PBMCs or T cells enriched from blood (not recorded which).

CDR3 coding DNA: TGTGCCGGCGCCACGGGGATTAATCAGCCCCAGCATTTT. Translation: CAGATGINQPQHF. V gene TRBV12-3 or TRBV12-4 combines with J gene TRBJ1-5, with D uncertain. V lost 11 bases, J lost 4 bases, and 15 bases lay in between. The CDR3 sequence is 13 residues long.